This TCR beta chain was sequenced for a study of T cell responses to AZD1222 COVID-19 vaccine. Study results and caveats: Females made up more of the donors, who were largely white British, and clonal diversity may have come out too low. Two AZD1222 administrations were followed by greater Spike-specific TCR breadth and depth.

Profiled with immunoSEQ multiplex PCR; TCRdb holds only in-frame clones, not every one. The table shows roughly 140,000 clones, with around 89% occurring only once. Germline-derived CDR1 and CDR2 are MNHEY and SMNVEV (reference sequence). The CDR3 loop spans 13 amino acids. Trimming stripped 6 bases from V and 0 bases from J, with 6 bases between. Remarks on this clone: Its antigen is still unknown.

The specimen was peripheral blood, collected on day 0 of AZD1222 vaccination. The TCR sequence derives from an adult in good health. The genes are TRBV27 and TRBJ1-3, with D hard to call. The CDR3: CASREHSGNTIYF. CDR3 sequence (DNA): TGTGCCAGCAGGGAGCACTCTGGAAACACCATATATTTT.